The subject of this entry is one T cell receptor (beta chain). What it binds is not known. The CDR3 loop spans 14 amino acids. Per the germline V gene, CDR1 is MDHEN and CDR2 is SYDVKM. V lost 6 bases, J lost 6 bases, and 6 bases stayed unmatched. TCRdb keeps only in-frame clones here, not all; method: immunoSEQ multiplex PCR. This sample yields around 65,000 clones, of which approximately 91% are seen a single time; over 15% belongs to the top ten. This specimen comes from a study of OX40 agonist ivuxolimab in advanced cancers. The overall study: Ivuxolimab, an agonistic anti-OX40 (CD134) antibody, was given to patients. Intravenous ivuxolimab at 0.01 to 10 mg/kg was given to patients every 2 weeks. Study-level points and caveats: Relatively little clonal expansion, among the lowest observed, appeared in partial responders at 0.1-3.0 mg/kg. Certain nonresponding patients likewise had low normalized T-cell clonal expansion.

The sequenced sample was CD4+ or CD8+ T cells sorted from blood, obtained in a trial of the OX40 agonist ivuxolimab. This chain connects TRBV28 to TRBJ2-7, with TRBD2 matching over 12 bases. The receptor was isolated from an adult with an advanced solid tumor such as melanoma, head and neck, liver or kidney cancer. The CDR3 reads CASSRLAGATEQYF. The CDR3 DNA follows: TGTGCCAGCAGCCGACTAGCGGGAGCCACCGAGCAGTACTTC.